The clone carrying this TCR beta chain was seen ten or more times. Its antigen is not known. The patients, who ranged from 18 to 65 in age, presented with newly diagnosed hyperthyroidism lasting under 2 months. Out of approximately 10 ml of fresh peripheral blood came the PBMCs. Germline CDR1 DFQATT, CDR2 SNEGSKA (reference sequence). The CDR3 runs to 13 residues. The V and J ends lost 4 bases and 5 bases, in that order; junction bases with no gene match: 3. The data were obtained in a study of T cells in Graves' hyperthyroidism and ophthalmopathy. About the study: Before any treatment, at initial diagnosis, peripheral blood was collected.

General observations from the study: Peripheral blood also featured most of the thyroid clonotypes expanded above 0.001.

TCR beta CDR3 regions were amplified from RNA transcripts. TCR CDR3 underwent first-round RT-PCR with the HTBI primer set. TCRdb passed the multiplex PCR reads through MiXCR, listing each CDR3 protein once. Here the sample spans 190,000 or so distinct CDR3 sequences, around 17% being singletons. V gene TRBV20-1 combines with J gene TRBJ2-3, with 10 bases that match TRBD2. The sequencing input was blood. This sequence was found in a middle-aged man with Graves' hyperthyroidism. The CDR3: CSATSGGKDTQYF. The CDR3 DNA reads TGCAGTGCTACTAGCGGGGGTAAAGATACGCAGTATTTT.